Each of the 21 T cell receptor beta chains below was sequenced from the same sample in a study of T-cell reconstitution after alpha-beta-depleted transplantation in children. Preparation of the TCRbeta library involved a method that used unique molecular identifiers. TCRdb called the PCR reads again in MiXCR, with one record for every CDR3 protein. The sample lists about 500,000 distinct CDR3 sequences; over 25% were seen once. The specimen was PBMCs from the stem cell graft donor, collected from the stem cell graft. The origin of the receptors is a human donor who donated a stem cell graft to a child with aplastic anemia.

V is TRBV28 and J is TRBJ2-1; 7 nucleotides match TRBD1. The CDR3 totals 14 residues. Germline-derived CDR1 and CDR2 are MDHEN and SYDVKM. After removal of 6 bases from V and 0 bases from J, the junction contained 2 bases not matched to a gene. CDR3 region: CASRQGTSYNEQFF. CDR3 sequence (DNA): TGTGCCAGCAGACAGGGGACCTCCTACAATGAGCAGTTCTTC.

The gene calls are TRBV5-1 and TRBJ1-2; the match to TRBD1 covers 7 bases. This CDR3 contains 11 residues. Trimming cost V 4 bases and J 7 bases; bases outside gene matches: 1. Germline V lookup: CDR1 SGHRS, CDR2 YFSETQ. CDR3 DNA: TGCGCCAGCAGCAGGGACAGTGGCTACACCTTC. This translates into CASSRDSGYTF.

The rearrangement joins TRBV6-5 to TRBJ2-2, with no clear D. The CDR3 sequence is 18 residues long. Germline V gene lookup returns CDR1 MNHEY and CDR2 SVGAGI. The V end lost 6 bases, the J end lost 1 base, and 21 bases lay between the germline ends. The CDR3 sequence: CASRTPSWTDRNTGELFF. The CDR3 DNA reads as TGTGCCAGCAGAACCCCCTCCTGGACCGACCGGAACACCGGGGAGCTGTTTTTT.

The rearrangement uses TRBV18 and TRBJ1-6; no clear D. The germline V gene has CDR1 KGHSH and CDR2 LQKENI. The CDR3 length is 14 residues. Trimming cost V 6 bases and J 6 bases, with 12 bases left between them. CDR3 DNA: TGTGCCAGCTCTCGGACGGAGGTTAATTCACCCCTCCACTTT. Protein sequence: CASSRTEVNSPLHF.

The V and J genes are TRBV28 and TRBJ1-2; no clear D. V was clipped by 5 bases and J by 8 bases, with 12 bases between them. Germline CDR1 reads MDHEN; CDR2 reads SYDVKM. This CDR3 is 12 amino acids long. CDR3 in DNA: TGTGCCAGCAGTCCCGGTTCCCAGGGCTACACCTTC. Its translation: CASSPGSQGYTF.

This clonotype was seen a few times. The genes are TRBV4-2 and TRBJ2-7, with 10 bases lining up with TRBD1. Germline assignment: CDR1 LGHNA and CDR2 YNFKEQ. The trim removed 9 bases at V and 1 base at J, leaving 3 bases unmatched. This CDR3 has 13 amino acids. In DNA, the CDR3 is TGTGCCAGTAGACAGGGGGCGTCCTACGAGCAGTACTTC. Encoded protein: CASRQGASYEQYF.

The rearrangement uses TRBV7-9 and TRBJ2-7; the D gene is possibly TRBD1 (5 bases). V lost 2 bases and J 0 bases, leaving 8 bases between the germline ends. Per the germline V gene, CDR1 is SEHNR and CDR2 is FQNEAQ (reference sequence). This CDR3 spans 14 amino acids. CDR3 in DNA: TGTGCCAGCAGCTTATCAGGGCGCTCCTACGAGCAGTACTTC. This encodes CASSLSGRSYEQYF.

The chain carries TRBV12-3 or TRBV12-4 and TRBJ2-5, with 12 bases lining up with TRBD2. The ends lost 5 bases at V and 0 bases at J; junction bases unmatched: 7. This CDR3 contains 17 residues. CDR3 DNA sequence: TGTGCCAGCAGTCCTAGCGGGAGGGCCCCGTACCAAGAGACCCAGTACTTC. Translated: CASSPSGRAPYQETQYF.

This chain links TRBV19 with TRBJ2-7; 10 bases are shared with TRBD1. Germline V CDR1 and CDR2: LNHDA, SQIVND (reference sequence). The V gene end was trimmed by 5 bases and the J gene end by 5 bases; junction bases not matched to a gene: 12. The CDR3 is 16 amino acids. The CDR3 DNA sequence: TGTGCCAGTAGTGAACGAACCGGGACAGGGGTCCACGAGCAGTACTTC. As protein: CASSERTGTGVHEQYF.

This chain joins TRBV12-3 or TRBV12-4 and TRBJ2-3; 9 bases fit TRBD2. Trimming cost V 5 bases and J 0 bases; bases outside gene matches: 6. The CDR3 sequence is 16 residues long. CDR3: CASSHSGRTSTDTQYF. CDR3 nucleotide sequence: TGTGCCAGCAGTCACAGCGGGAGGACGAGCACAGATACGCAGTATTTT.

The V gene is TRBV28, the J gene TRBJ2-1, with a weak D call TRBD2 (6 bases). Germline loops: CDR1 MDHEN, CDR2 SYDVKM. CDR3 size: 16 residues. V was cut by 4 bases and J by 4 bases, with 17 bases left in between. This CDR3 is CASSYLLAPLYNEQFF. The CDR3 coding sequence is TGTGCCAGCAGTTATCTTCTAGCGCCTTTATACAATGAGCAGTTCTTC.

This clonotype was recorded only once. The rearrangement uses TRBV27 and TRBJ2-7, with 8 nucleotides matching TRBD1. Looked up from germline, CDR1 is MNHEY and CDR2 is SMNVEV (reference sequence). J gave up 6 bases and V 5 bases, and 12 bases lay outside the gene matches. This CDR3 spans 15 amino acids. This CDR3 reads CASSRGGQGGFEQYF. The CDR3 bases are TGTGCCAGCAGTCGGGGCGGACAGGGCGGATTCGAGCAGTACTTC.

The CDR3 DNA follows: TGTGCCAGCAGCTTAGGTCAGGGAATTTGGAATGAGCAGTTCTTC. Amino acids: CASSLGQGIWNEQFF. The V and J genes are TRBV11-2 and TRBJ2-1; a weak D match, TRBD1 (5 bases). The V end was cut by 1 base, the J end by 7 bases, with 14 bases between. The CDR3 consists of 15 residues. Germline-derived CDR1 and CDR2 are SGHAT and FQNNGV.

This chain joins TRBV15 and TRBJ2-5; TRBD1 agrees at 7 bases. V shed 3 bases, J shed 4 bases, and the junction held 8 bases outside the gene matches. Looked up from germline, CDR1 is LNHNV and CDR2 is YYDKDF (reference sequence). This CDR3 has 15 amino acids. The DNA of the CDR3 is TGTGCCACCAGCAGCGGACAGGCGGCGGGAGAGACCCAGTACTTC. This gives the protein CATSSGQAAGETQYF.

The V gene is TRBV6-2 or TRBV6-3, the J gene TRBJ1-5; possible D gene TRBD1, 6 bases. The germline gives CDR1 MNHEY, CDR2 SVGEGT. The CDR3 has 14 residues. Trimming removed 0 bases at V and 5 bases at J, with 8 bases between. In DNA, the CDR3 is TGTGCCAGCAGTTACTCGGCAGGGGATCAGCCCCAGCATTTT. Its protein is CASSYSAGDQPQHF.

This clonotype has a count of ten or more. The genes are TRBV6-1 and TRBJ1-2; D gene uncertain. In germline, CDR1 is MNHNS, CDR2 SASEGT. V was pared by 3 bases and J by 8 bases, with 13 bases between. The length of the CDR3 is 13 residues. The CDR3 protein is CASSDQPESGYTF. CDR3 DNA: TGTGCCAGCAGTGATCAACCGGAGTCGGGCTACACCTTC.

This clonotype has ten or more counts. V is TRBV7-2 and J is TRBJ2-7; D possibly corresponds to TRBD2 (6 bases). This CDR3 is 15 amino acids long. Trimming took off 1 base at V and 4 bases at J, with 14 bases between the two ends. The V gene's germline CDR1 is SGHTA and CDR2 FQGNSA. CDR3: CASSLDATRTYEQYF. Here the CDR3 DNA reads TGTGCCAGCAGCTTAGACGCGACTAGGACGTACGAGCAGTACTTC.

This chain connects TRBV20-1 to TRBJ2-1; D unclear. Germline V CDR1 and CDR2: DFQATT, SNEGSKA (reference sequence). There are 16 residues in the CDR3. Trimming took off 8 bases at V and 0 bases at J, with 20 bases between the two ends. CDR3 amino acids: CSSWGPKWRSYNEQFF. CDR3 DNA: TGCAGTTCTTGGGGTCCTAAATGGCGCTCCTACAATGAGCAGTTCTTC.

In its sample, this clonotype was seen once. This sequence joins TRBV7-2 and TRBJ2-2; D uncertain. This CDR3 is built from 15 residues. Between the trimmed V and J ends, which lost 3 bases and 3 bases, there was a span of 11 bases. From germline, CDR1 is SGHTA and CDR2 FQGNSA. The DNA of the CDR3 is TGTGCCAGCAGCTTTGGCCTAGAACACACCGGGGAGCTGTTTTTT. As protein: CASSFGLEHTGELFF. Variable domain in full (rest from reference TRBV7-2 and TRBJ2-2): GAGVSQSPSNKVTEKGKDVELRCDPISGHTALYWYRQSLGQGLEFLIYFQGNSAPDKSGLPSDRFSAERTGGSVSTLTIQRTQQEDSAVYLCASSFGLEHTGELFFGEGSRLTVL.

The rearrangement links TRBV7-6 to TRBJ1-6; maybe TRBD1 (6 bases). Looked up from germline, CDR1 is SGHVS and CDR2 is FNYEAQ. This CDR3 has 17 residues. Deletions cut 1 base from V and 14 bases from J, with 24 bases between. CDR3 sequence (DNA): TGTGCCAGCAGCTTAGTCAAGGGGGGGACAAGCCCTTCGGCCCTCCACTTT. It translates to CASSLVKGGTSPSALHF.

This clonotype has only a few counts. CDR3 amino acids: CASNRQKNQPQHF. CDR3 in DNA: TGTGCCAGCAACCGACAGAAAAATCAGCCCCAGCATTTT. The chain combines TRBV6-6 with TRBJ1-5, with TRBD1 as a possible D gene (5 bases). The CDR3 covers 13 residues. The germline V and J ends were trimmed by 7 bases and 4 bases, with 11 bases remaining between them. The V gene's germline CDR1 is MNHNY and CDR2 SVGAGI (reference sequence).